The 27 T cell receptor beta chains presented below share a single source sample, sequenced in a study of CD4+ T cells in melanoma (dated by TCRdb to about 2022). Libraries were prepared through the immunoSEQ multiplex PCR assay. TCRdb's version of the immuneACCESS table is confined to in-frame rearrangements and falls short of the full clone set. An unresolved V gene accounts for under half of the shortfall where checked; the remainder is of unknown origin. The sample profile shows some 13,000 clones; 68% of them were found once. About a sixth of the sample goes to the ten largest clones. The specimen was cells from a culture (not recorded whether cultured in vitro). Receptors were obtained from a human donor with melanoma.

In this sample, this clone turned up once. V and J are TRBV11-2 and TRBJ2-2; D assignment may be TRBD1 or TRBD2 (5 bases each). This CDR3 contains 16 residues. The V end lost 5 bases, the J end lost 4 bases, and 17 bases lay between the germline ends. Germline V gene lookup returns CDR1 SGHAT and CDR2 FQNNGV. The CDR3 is CASSTWGRRGTGELFF. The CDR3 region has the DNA TGTGCCAGCAGCACCTGGGGACGCCGAGGCACCGGGGAGCTGTTTTTT.

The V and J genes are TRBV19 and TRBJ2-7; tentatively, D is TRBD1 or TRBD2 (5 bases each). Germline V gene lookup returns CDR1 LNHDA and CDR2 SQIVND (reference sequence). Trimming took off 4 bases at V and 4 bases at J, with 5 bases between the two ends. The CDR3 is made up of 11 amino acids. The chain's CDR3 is CASSRGYEQYF. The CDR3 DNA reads TGTGCCAGTAGTAGGGGGTACGAGCAGTACTTC.

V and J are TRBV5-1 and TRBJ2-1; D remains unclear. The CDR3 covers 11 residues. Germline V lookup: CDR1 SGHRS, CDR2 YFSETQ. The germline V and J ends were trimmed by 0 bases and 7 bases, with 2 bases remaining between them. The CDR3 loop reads CASSLGNEQFF. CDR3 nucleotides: TGCGCCAGCAGCTTGGGGAATGAGCAGTTCTTC.

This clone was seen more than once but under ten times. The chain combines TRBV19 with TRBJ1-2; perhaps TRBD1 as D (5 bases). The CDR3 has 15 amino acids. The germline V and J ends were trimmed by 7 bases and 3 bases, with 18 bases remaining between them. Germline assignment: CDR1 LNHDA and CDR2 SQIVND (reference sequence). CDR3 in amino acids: CASTEGHDRYYGYTF. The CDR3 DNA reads TGTGCCAGTACGGAGGGGCACGATCGCTACTATGGCTACACCTTC.

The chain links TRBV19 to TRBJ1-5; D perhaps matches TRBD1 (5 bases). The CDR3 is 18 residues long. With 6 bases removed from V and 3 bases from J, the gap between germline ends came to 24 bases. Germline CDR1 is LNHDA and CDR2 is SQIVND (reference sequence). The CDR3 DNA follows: TGTGCCAGTAGCGTCGACAGAAAAAAAGGCAACCTCAATCAGCCCCAGCATTTT. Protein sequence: CASSVDRKKGNLNQPQHF.

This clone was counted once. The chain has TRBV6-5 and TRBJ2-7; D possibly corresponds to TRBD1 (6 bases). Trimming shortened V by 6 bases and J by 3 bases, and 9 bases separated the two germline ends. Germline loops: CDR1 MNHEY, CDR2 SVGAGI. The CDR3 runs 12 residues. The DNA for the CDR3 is TGTGCCAGCAGCTCGGACAGCTACGAGCAGTACTTC. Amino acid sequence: CASSSDSYEQYF.

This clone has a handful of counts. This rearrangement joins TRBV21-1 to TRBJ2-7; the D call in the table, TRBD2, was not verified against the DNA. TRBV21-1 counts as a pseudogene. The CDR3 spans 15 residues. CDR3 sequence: CASSKRGKSLYEQYF. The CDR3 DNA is TGTGCCAGCAGCAAACGGGGGAAGTCCCTATACGAGCAGTACTTC.

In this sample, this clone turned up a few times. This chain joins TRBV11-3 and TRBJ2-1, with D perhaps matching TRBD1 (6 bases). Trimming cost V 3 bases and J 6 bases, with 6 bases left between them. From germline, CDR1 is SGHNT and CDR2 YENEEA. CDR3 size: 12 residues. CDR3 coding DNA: TGTGCCAGCAGCTTGACAGGCAATGAGCAGTTCTTC. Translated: CASSLTGNEQFF.

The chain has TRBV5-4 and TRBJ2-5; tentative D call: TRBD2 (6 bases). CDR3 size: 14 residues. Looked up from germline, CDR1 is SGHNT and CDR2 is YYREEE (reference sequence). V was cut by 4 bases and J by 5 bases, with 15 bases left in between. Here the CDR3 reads CASSQDTSSETQYF. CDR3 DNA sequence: TGTGCCAGCAGCCAAGACACTAGCTCCGAGACCCAGTACTTC.

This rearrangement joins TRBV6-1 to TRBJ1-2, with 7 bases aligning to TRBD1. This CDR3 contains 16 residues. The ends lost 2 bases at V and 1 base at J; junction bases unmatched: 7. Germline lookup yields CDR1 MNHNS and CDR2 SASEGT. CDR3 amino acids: CASSEWRGRLNYGYTF. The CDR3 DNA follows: TGTGCCAGCAGTGAATGGAGGGGGCGCCTTAACTATGGCTACACCTTC.

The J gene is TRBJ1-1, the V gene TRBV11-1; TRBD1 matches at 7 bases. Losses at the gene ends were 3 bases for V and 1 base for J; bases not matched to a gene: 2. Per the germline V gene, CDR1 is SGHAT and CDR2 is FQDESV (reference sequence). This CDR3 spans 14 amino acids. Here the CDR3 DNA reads TGTGCCAGCAGCTTGGACAGGTGGAACACTGAAGCTTTCTTT. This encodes CASSLDRWNTEAFF. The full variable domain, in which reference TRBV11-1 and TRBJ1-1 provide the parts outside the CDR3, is EAEVAQSPRYKITEKSQAVAFWCDPISGHATLYWYRQILGQGPELLVQFQDESVVDDSQLPKDRFSAERLKGVDSTLKIQPAELGDSAMYLCASSLDRWNTEAFFGQGTRLTVV.

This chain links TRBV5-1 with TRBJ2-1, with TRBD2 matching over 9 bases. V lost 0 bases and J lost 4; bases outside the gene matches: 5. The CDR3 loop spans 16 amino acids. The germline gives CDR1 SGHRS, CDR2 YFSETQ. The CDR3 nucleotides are TGCGCCAGCAGCTTGGACCAGCTAGCGGGGTACAATGAGCAGTTCTTC. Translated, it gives CASSLDQLAGYNEQFF.

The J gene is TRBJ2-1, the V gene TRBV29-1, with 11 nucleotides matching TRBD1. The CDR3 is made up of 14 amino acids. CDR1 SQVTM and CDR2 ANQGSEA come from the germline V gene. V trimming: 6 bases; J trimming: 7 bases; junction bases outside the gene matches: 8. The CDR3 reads CSVEGDRGINEQFF. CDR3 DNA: TGCAGCGTGGAGGGGGACAGGGGGATTAATGAGCAGTTCTTC.

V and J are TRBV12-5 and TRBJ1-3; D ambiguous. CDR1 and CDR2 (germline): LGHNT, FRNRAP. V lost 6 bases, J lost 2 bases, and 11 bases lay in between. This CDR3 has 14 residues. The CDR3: CASGRGAPGNTIYF. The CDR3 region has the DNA TGTGCTAGTGGCCGCGGAGCTCCTGGAAACACCATATATTTT.

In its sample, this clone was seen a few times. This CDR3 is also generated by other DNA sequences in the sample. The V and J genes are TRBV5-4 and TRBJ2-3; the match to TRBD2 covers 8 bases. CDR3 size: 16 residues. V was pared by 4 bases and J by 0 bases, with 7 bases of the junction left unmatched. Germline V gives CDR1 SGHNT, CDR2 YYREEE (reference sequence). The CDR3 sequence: CASSLGAGVSTDTQYF. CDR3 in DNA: TGTGCCAGCAGCCTCGGAGCGGGGGTCAGCACAGATACGCAGTATTTT.

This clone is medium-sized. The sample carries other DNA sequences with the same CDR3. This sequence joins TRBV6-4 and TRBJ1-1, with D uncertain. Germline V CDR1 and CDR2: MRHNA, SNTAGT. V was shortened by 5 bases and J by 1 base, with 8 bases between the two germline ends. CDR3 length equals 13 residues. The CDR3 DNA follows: TGTGCCAGCAGTTCTAATTGGAACACTGAAGCTTTCTTT. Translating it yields CASSSNWNTEAFF.

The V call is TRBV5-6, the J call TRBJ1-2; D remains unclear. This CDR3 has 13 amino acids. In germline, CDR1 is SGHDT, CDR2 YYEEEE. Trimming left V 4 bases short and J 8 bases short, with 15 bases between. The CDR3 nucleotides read TGTGCCAGCAGCCAGAACTTTTTAGGAGGCTACACCTTC. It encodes CASSQNFLGGYTF.

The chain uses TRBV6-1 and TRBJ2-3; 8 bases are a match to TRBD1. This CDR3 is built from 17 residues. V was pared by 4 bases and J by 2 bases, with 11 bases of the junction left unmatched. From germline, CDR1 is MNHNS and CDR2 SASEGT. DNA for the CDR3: TGTGCCAGCAGTGCCCGGGGGACAGGATGGAACACAGATACGCAGTATTTT. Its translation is CASSARGTGWNTDTQYF.

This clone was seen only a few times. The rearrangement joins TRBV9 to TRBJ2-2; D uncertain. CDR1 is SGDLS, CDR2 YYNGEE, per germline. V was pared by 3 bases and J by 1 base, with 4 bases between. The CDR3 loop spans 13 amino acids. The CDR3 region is CASSDLNTGELFF. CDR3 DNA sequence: TGTGCCAGCAGCGACCTGAACACCGGGGAGCTGTTTTTT.

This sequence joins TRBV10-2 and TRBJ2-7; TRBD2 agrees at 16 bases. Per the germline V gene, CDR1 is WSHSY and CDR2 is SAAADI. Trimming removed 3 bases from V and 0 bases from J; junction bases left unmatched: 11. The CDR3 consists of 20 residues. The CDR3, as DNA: TGCGCCAGCAGTGACTTTAGCTCGGGACTAGCGGGGGGGAGCTCCTACGAGCAGTACTTC. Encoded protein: CASSDFSSGLAGGSSYEQYF.

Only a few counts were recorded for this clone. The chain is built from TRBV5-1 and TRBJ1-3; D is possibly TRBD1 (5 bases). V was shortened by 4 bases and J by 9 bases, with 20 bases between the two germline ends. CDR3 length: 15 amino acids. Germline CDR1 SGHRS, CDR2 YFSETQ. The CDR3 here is CASSPLRGKDGTIYF. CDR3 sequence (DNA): TGCGCCAGCAGCCCCCTGCGGGGGAAGGATGGCACCATATATTTT.

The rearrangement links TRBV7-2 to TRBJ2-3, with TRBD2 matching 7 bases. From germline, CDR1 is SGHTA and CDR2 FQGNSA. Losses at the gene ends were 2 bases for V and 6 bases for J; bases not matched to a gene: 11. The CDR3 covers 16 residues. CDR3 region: CASSLYGGSTPDTQYF. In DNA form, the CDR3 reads TGTGCCAGCAGCTTATACGGGGGGTCAACTCCGGATACGCAGTATTTT.

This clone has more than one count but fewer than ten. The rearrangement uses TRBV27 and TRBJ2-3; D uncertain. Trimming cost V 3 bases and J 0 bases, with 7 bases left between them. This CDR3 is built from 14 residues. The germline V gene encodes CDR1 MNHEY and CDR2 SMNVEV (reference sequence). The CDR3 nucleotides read TGTGCCAGCAGTTTCCAGGTTAGCACAGATACGCAGTATTTT. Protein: CASSFQVSTDTQYF.

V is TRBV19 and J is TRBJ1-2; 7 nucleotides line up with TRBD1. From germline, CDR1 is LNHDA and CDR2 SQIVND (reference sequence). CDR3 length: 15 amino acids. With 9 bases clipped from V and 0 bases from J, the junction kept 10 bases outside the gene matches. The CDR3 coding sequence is TGTGCCAGCAAACTACAGGGGCCTTCTAACTATGGCTACACCTTC. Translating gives CASKLQGPSNYGYTF.

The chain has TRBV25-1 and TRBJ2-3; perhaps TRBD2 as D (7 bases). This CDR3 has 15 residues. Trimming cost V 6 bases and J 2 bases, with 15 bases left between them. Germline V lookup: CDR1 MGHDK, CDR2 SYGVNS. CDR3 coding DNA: TGTGCCAGCAGCTCCACGGGGGGCATCACAGATACGCAGTATTTT. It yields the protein CASSSTGGITDTQYF.

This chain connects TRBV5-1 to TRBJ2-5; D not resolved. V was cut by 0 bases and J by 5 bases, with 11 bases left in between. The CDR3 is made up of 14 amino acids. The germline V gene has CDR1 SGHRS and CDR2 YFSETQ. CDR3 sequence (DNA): TGCGCCAGCAGCTTGGAGCCTTCCCGGGAGACCCAGTACTTC. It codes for CASSLEPSRETQYF.

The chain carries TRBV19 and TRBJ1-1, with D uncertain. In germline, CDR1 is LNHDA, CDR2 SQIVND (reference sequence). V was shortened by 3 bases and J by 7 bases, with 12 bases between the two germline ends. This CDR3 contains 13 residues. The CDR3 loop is CASSMILGFEAFF. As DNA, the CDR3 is TGTGCCAGTAGTATGATTTTGGGGTTTGAAGCTTTCTTT.